These 22 T cell receptor beta chains were sequenced from one sample in a study of T cell clones after liver transplantation. Repertoires were generated with immunoSEQ multiplex PCR, while TCRdb's copy carries only in-frame clones and drops some. The data show about 16,000 clones, around 90% seen once. The sequenced sample was CD8+ T cells from blood, obtained before liver transplant. Every receptor here comes from a human donor who received a liver transplant.

This clone was recorded once. The V call is TRBV29-1, the J call TRBJ2-1; 10 nucleotides align to TRBD2. The germline V gene encodes CDR1 SQVTM and CDR2 ANQGSEA. CDR3 length equals 13 residues. V dropped 4 bases and J dropped 8; count of bases not matched to a gene: 5. This chain's CDR3 is CSVVWTSGYEQFF. The CDR3 DNA reads TGCAGCGTTGTATGGACTAGCGGCTATGAGCAGTTCTTC.

V and J are TRBV9 and TRBJ2-7; D may be TRBD1 or TRBD2 (6 bases each). There are 14 residues in the CDR3. The V gene's germline CDR1 is SGDLS and CDR2 YYNGEE. Deletions cut 0 bases from V and 5 bases from J, with 12 bases between. The CDR3 DNA reads TGTGCCAGCAGCGTAGACGGGGGCTTGGACGAGCAGTACTTC. Residues: CASSVDGGLDEQYF.

The chain uses TRBV7-2 and TRBJ2-5; TRBD2 is a possible D gene (5 bases). The J call may be wrong; the DNA end is better matched by TRBJ2-7. The CDR3 contains 13 residues. From germline, CDR1 is SGHTA and CDR2 FQGNSA. In nucleotides, the CDR3 is TGTGCCAGCAGCCCAACTAGGTACGGCGAGCAGTACTTC. This gives the protein CASSPTRYGEQYF.

This chain joins TRBV2 and TRBJ2-7; D is possibly TRBD2 (6 bases). Germline CDR1 SNHLY, CDR2 FYNNEI. The length of the CDR3 is 15 residues. V lost 2 bases and J lost 2, with 13 bases in between. The DNA of the CDR3 is TGTGCCAGCAGTGAATACCCCGGGAGAGCCTACGAGCAGTACTTC. Protein: CASSEYPGRAYEQYF.

The V gene is TRBV27, the J gene TRBJ2-1; 8 bases map to TRBD1. This CDR3 is 16 amino acids long. The germline gives CDR1 MNHEY, CDR2 SMNVEV (reference sequence). V lost 0 bases and J lost 8; bases outside the gene matches: 9. The CDR3 loop is CASSLSIGQGSYEQFF. CDR3 nucleotides: TGTGCCAGCAGTTTATCTATCGGACAGGGTTCTTATGAGCAGTTCTTC.

V usage is TRBV6-5 and J usage is TRBJ1-5; TRBD1 matches 9 bases. J gave up 5 bases and V 4 bases, and 3 bases lay outside the gene matches. The germline V gene encodes CDR1 MNHEY and CDR2 SVGAGI. This CDR3 is 14 amino acids long. CDR3 in amino acids: CASSSTGGHQPQHF. In nucleotides, the CDR3 is TGTGCCAGCAGTTCCACAGGGGGCCATCAGCCCCAGCATTTT.

The chain recombines TRBV15 with TRBJ2-7, with TRBD2 matching 14 bases. CDR1 and CDR2 (germline): LNHNV, YYDKDF (reference sequence). There are 16 residues in the CDR3. The V and J ends lost 0 bases and 6 bases, in that order; junction bases with no gene match: 4. The CDR3 sequence: CATSRDKGLAGAEQYF. The CDR3 coding sequence is TGTGCCACCAGCAGAGATAAGGGACTAGCGGGAGCCGAGCAGTACTTC.

CDR3 residues: CASRLAGDSPTGELFF. CDR3 sequence (DNA): TGCGCCAGCAGACTAGCGGGAGATTCTCCCACCGGGGAGCTGTTTTTT. This chain connects TRBV10-1 to TRBJ2-2; 11 bases fit TRBD2. This CDR3 comprises 16 residues. After removal of 6 bases from V and 4 bases from J, the junction contained 7 bases not matched to a gene. Germline V CDR1 and CDR2: WNHNN, SYGVQD (reference sequence).

The chain carries TRBV11-2 and TRBJ2-7; possible D gene TRBD2, 6 bases. This CDR3 comprises 14 residues. CDR1 is SGHAT, CDR2 FQNNGV, per germline. Trimming removed 5 bases from V and 7 bases from J, with 18 bases in between. The CDR3 sequence: CASSRIADWREQYF. The CDR3 nucleotides are TGTGCCAGCAGCAGAATAGCGGACTGGAGGGAGCAGTACTTC. Filled out from reference TRBV11-2 and TRBJ2-7, the complete variable domain reads EAGVAQSPRYKIIEKRQSVAFWCNPISGHATLYWYQQILGQGPKLLIQFQNNGVVDDSQLPKDRFSAERLKGVDSTLKIQPAKLEDSAVYLCASSRIADWREQYFGPGTRLTVT.

CDR3 sequence (DNA): TGTGCCAGCAGTGGCGGACAGGGGGCCCTAGGGCCCCAGCATTTT. It specifies CASSGGQGALGPQHF. This chain joins TRBV2 and TRBJ1-5, with 11 bases identical to TRBD1. CDR1 and CDR2 (germline): SNHLY, FYNNEI. There are 15 residues in the CDR3. V was clipped by 4 bases and J by 9 bases; unmatched bases: 8.

Remarks on this clone: The germline gene is not matched at one end of the junction; a read error may be the cause. V is TRBV7-7 and J is TRBJ2-1; the D is unclear. In germline, CDR1 is SSHAT, CDR2 FNYEAQ (reference sequence). CDR3 length: 16 residues. CDR3 DNA: TGTGCTAGCAGCCCCGAGACCAGCGAGCTTTACAATGAGCAGTTCTTC. Protein sequence: CASSPETSELYNEQFF.

The rearrangement joins TRBV4-3 to TRBJ1-2; 10 positions agree with TRBD1. This CDR3 is 15 amino acids long. The trim removed 4 bases at V and 7 bases at J, leaving 9 bases unmatched. CDR1 and CDR2 from the germline V gene are LGHNA and YSLEER. This CDR3 is CASSPGGTGVRGYTF. The CDR3 DNA reads TGCGCCAGCAGCCCGGGTGGGACAGGGGTCCGTGGCTACACCTTC.

This sequence joins TRBV9 and TRBJ2-7; TRBD2 aligns across 10 bases. This CDR3 contains 15 residues. Germline V gene sequence: CDR1 SGDLS, CDR2 YYNGEE. The V and J ends lost 0 bases and 4 bases, in that order; junction bases with no gene match: 4. The CDR3 reads CASSVGGLASYEQYF. The CDR3 DNA sequence: TGTGCCAGCAGCGTAGGGGGACTAGCGAGTTACGAGCAGTACTTC.

The J gene is TRBJ1-1, the V gene TRBV28; tentative D call: TRBD1 (6 bases). Trimming took 4 bases from V and 4 from J, leaving 16 bases between them. The CDR3 has 15 amino acids. CDR1 is MDHEN and CDR2 is SYDVKM in the germline V gene. CDR3 in amino acids: CASSWGHTGFTEAFF. The CDR3 nucleotides read TGTGCCAGCAGTTGGGGGCATACAGGGTTCACTGAAGCTTTCTTT.

The rearrangement joins TRBV27 to TRBJ2-7, with 7 bases identical to TRBD1. From germline, CDR1 is MNHEY and CDR2 SMNVEV (reference sequence). CDR3 length: 14 amino acids. V lost 2 bases to trimming and J lost 0 bases; unmatched junction nucleotides: 1. CDR3 in amino acids: CASSLGQVSYEQYF. The CDR3 bases are TGTGCCAGCAGTTTAGGACAGGTCTCCTACGAGCAGTACTTC.

V and J are TRBV11-2 and TRBJ2-7; D is possibly TRBD1 or TRBD2 (5 bases each). This CDR3 is 14 amino acids long. From germline, CDR1 is SGHAT and CDR2 FQNNGV. The V end was cut by 5 bases, the J end by 2 bases, with 13 bases between. The CDR3 reads CASSQLGPAYEQYF. DNA of the CDR3: TGTGCCAGCAGCCAATTGGGACCGGCCTACGAGCAGTACTTC. Using reference TRBV11-2 and TRBJ2-7 for the parts outside the CDR3, the full variable domain is EAGVAQSPRYKIIEKRQSVAFWCNPISGHATLYWYQQILGQGPKLLIQFQNNGVVDDSQLPKDRFSAERLKGVDSTLKIQPAKLEDSAVYLCASSQLGPAYEQYFGPGTRLTVT.

The rearrangement joins TRBV27 to TRBJ1-2, with 7 positions matching TRBD1. Trimming at V came to 5 bases and at J to 4 bases, leaving 7 bases not matched to a gene. The CDR3 is made up of 14 amino acids. Germline CDR1 and CDR2: MNHEY and SMNVEV (reference sequence). The CDR3 protein is CASSTTTGSYGYTF. In nucleotides, the CDR3 is TGTGCCAGCAGTACCACGACAGGGTCCTATGGCTACACCTTC.

V and J are TRBV25-1 and TRBJ2-1; TRBD1 matches at 8 bases. V lost 0 bases to trimming and J lost 0 bases; unmatched junction nucleotides: 7. The CDR3 is 18 amino acids. Germline loops: CDR1 MGHDK, CDR2 SYGVNS. CDR3 nucleotide sequence: TGTGCCAGCAGTGAATACCCCGGACAGGGTAGCTCCTACAATGAGCAGTTCTTC. Amino acid sequence: CASSEYPGQGSSYNEQFF. The full variable domain, in which reference TRBV25-1 and TRBJ2-1 provide the parts outside the CDR3, is EADIYQTPRYLVIGTGKKITLECSQTMGHDKMYWYQQDPGMELHLIHYSYGVNSTEKGDLSSESTVSRIRTEHFPLTLESARPSHTSQYLCASSEYPGQGSSYNEQFFGPGTRLTVL.

The rearrangement uses TRBV7-8 and TRBJ2-7, with D tentatively TRBD2 (6 bases). CDR3 length: 16 amino acids. The germline CDR1 and CDR2 sequences are SGHVS and FQNEAQ. The V end was cut by 1 base, the J end by 4 bases, with 17 bases between. The DNA of the CDR3 is TGTGCCAGCAGCTTAGTAAAGGCCGGGAGCCGGTACGAGCAGTACTTC. Translated, it gives CASSLVKAGSRYEQYF. The full variable domain, with the rest looked up from reference TRBV7-8 and TRBJ2-7, is GAGVSQSPRYKVAKRGQDVALRCDPISGHVSLFWYQQALGQGPEFLTYFQNEAQLDKSGLPSDRFFAERPEGSVSTLKIQRTQQEDSAVYLCASSLVKAGSRYEQYFGPGTRLTVT.

The chain links TRBV28 to TRBJ2-5, with a weak D call TRBD2 (7 bases). This CDR3 is 16 amino acids long. Germline V lookup: CDR1 MDHEN, CDR2 SYDVKM. V lost 7 bases and J lost 3, with 21 bases in between. This chain's CDR3 is CASITSGGGGEETQYF. The CDR3 region has the DNA TGTGCCAGCATCACCTCGGGGGGCGGAGGTGAAGAGACCCAGTACTTC.

The chain combines TRBV7-2 with TRBJ2-1; 7 nucleotides align to TRBD2. The length of the CDR3 is 14 residues. V trimming: 1 base; J trimming: 8 bases; junction bases outside the gene matches: 5. Germline V CDR1 and CDR2: SGHTA, FQGNSA. The CDR3 reads CASSLVAGGDEQFF. In DNA, the CDR3 is TGTGCCAGCAGCTTAGTAGCGGGTGGGGATGAGCAGTTCTTC.

This clone was observed a single time. This chain links TRBV19 with TRBJ2-5, with 9 bases matching TRBD2. The DNA matches TRBJ2-7 better at its end, which makes the J call doubtful. The germline V gene encodes CDR1 LNHDA and CDR2 SQIVND (reference sequence). The CDR3 length is 15 residues. The CDR3 DNA sequence: TGTGCCAGTAGTATAGCCCTAGCGGGAATGGACGAGCAGTACTTC. The encoded protein is CASSIALAGMDEQYF.